This T cell receptor beta chain stems from a study of T cell responses to AZD1222 COVID-19 vaccine. General study results and limits: Along spike, vaccine-associated CD4 TCRs were found throughout, with dominance at 160-218 and 743-854.

As to this clone: Its antigen is undetermined. One junction end does not reproduce the germline sequence, and a read error may be involved.

Sequencing used immunoSEQ multiplex PCR; TCRdb keeps in-frame clones, though not all of them. The repertoire holds some 120,000 clones, with 85% to 90% as singletons. The material was peripheral blood, obtained on day 0 of MenACWY control vaccination. The TCR was taken from an adult in good health.

In nucleotides, the CDR3 is TGTGCCAGCAGCCTTACCCAGGATTCGAAGTTT. Amino acid sequence: CASSLTQDSKF. The V call is TRBV27, the J call TRBJ2-3; D gene ambiguous. The CDR3 length is 11 residues. Germline V CDR1 and CDR2: MNHEY, SMNVEV (reference sequence).